This TCR beta chain emerged from a study of cytomegalovirus exposure and HLA in healthy donors. About the research overall: The roughly 120 validation repertoires, a later analysis reported, used the same platform as the approximately 650 first-cohort repertoires. General study findings and limits: In vitro work confirmed that three CMV-associated chains recognize CMV antigens.

As concerns this clone: Its cognate antigen is unknown.

Data came from immunoSEQ multiplex PCR; TCRdb stores just in-frame clones and leaves some out. The table includes about 110,000 clones, 95% detected once. Donors were drawn from the approximately 120-subject validation cohort, separate from the 666-subject first cohort. The TCR sequence derives from a woman between 18 and 29 years old in good health and CMV-seronegative. Sequencing was carried out using PBMCs.

CDR3 bases: TGTGCCAGCAGCCGGAACAGGGGCTCGGTATCTAATTCACCCCTCCACTTT. It encodes CASSRNRGSVSNSPLHF. The chain combines TRBV11-1 with TRBJ1-6, with 7 bases identical to TRBD1. CDR3 size: 17 residues. V shed 5 bases, J shed 6 bases, and the junction held 13 bases outside the gene matches. Per the germline V gene, CDR1 is SGHAT and CDR2 is FQDESV (reference sequence).